Sequencing of this T cell receptor (beta chain) was carried out in a study of blood T cell repertoires in COVID-19. About the research overall: Sites in the United States, Italy and Spain provided acute and convalescent COVID-19 samples.

The CDR3 has 16 amino acids. With V trimmed by 6 bases and J by 2 bases, 6 bases remained unmatched. CDR1 and CDR2 from the germline V gene are MRHNA and SNTAGT. As handled by the study authors: Cell counts per sample came from amplifying reference gene primers. The table came from immunoSEQ multiplex PCR; TCRdb's copy has only in-frame clones and leaves some out. V and J calls and clone size follow that table, whereas D and trimming were derived from the DNA. Here the sample spans tens of thousands of clones, roughly 77% being singletons. The sequence derives from a human donor with active or convalescent COVID-19. The donor label of this sample is uncertain. The gene calls are TRBV6-4 and TRBJ2-1, with 11 nucleotides matching TRBD2. The source material was peripheral blood. In nucleotides, the CDR3 is TGTGCCAGCAGCGATGTAGCGGGAGGGCCCTACAATGAGCAGTTCTTC. This codes for CASSDVAGGPYNEQFF.